A selection of T cell receptor beta chains follows, all from one sample in a study of T cell responses to AZD1222 COVID-19 vaccine. Data came from immunoSEQ multiplex PCR; TCRdb stores just in-frame clones and leaves some out. The repertoire holds approximately 260,000 clones, with 80% to 95% as singletons. The source material was peripheral blood, sampled on day 0 of AZD1222 vaccination. The receptors originated from an adult in good health. The conserved cysteine and the conserved F or W are not part of the CDR3 here.

V gene,CDR3 length,J gene,CDR3 protein
TRBV4-1,13,TRBJ2-1,ASSRRLATYNEQF
TRBV19,12,TRBJ1-2,ASSWVVDNYGYT
TRBV28,12,TRBJ1-1,ASTGGTRSTEAF
TRBV7-2,11,TRBJ2-1,ASSLTRENEQF
TRBV23-1,11,TRBJ1-5,ASSQSLARAQH
TRBV10-3,13,TRBJ2-3,AISEETGTPDTQY
TRBV9,11,TRBJ1-2,ASSGGDRDGYT
TRBV24-1,13,TRBJ1-2,ATSDPGQGAKSYT
TRBV3-1/TRBV3-2,12,TRBJ2-7,ASSQGPSSYEQY
TRBV6-5,12,TRBJ2-7,ASSYSRDSYEQY
TRBV19,13,TRBJ1-2,ASSPPGQSNYGYT
TRBV18,10,TRBJ1-1,ASSPQNTEAF
TRBV7-8,13,TRBJ2-7,ASSPRDRGFGEQY
TRBV2,12,TRBJ1-1,ASSELAMNTEAF
TRBV7-2,13,TRBJ2-5,ASSLSRAPRETQY
TRBV27,11,TRBJ1-4,ASSDRGGEKLF
TRBV5-1,11,TRBJ1-1,ASSLDRGTEAF
TRBV7-2,12,TRBJ1-2,ASSAQSGNYGYT
TRBV24-1,11,TRBJ2-5,ATSGSGGETQY
TRBV5-4,12,TRBJ2-1,ASSQGTSGNEQF
TRBV5-4,11,TRBJ1-2,ASSFEGNYGYT
TRBV20-1,9,TRBJ1-2,SGPRGYGYT
TRBV9,13,TRBJ2-2,ASSVGRRPAGELF
TRBV10-3,10,TRBJ1-5,AIAGGDQPQH
TRBV27,12,TRBJ2-1,ASSFGTRAAEQF
TRBV7-2,14,TRBJ2-1,ASSFIRRPSYNEQF
TRBV14,11,TRBJ1-5,ASSQDLNQPQH
TRBV19,12,TRBJ2-7,ASSIEGGPYEQY
TRBV28,9,TRBJ2-1,ASTYYNEQF
TRBV7-3,12,TRBJ2-7,ASSPSQGSYEQY
TRBV3-1/TRBV3-2,12,TRBJ2-7,ASSPPLGSNEQY
TRBV3-1/TRBV3-2,10,TRBJ1-2,ASSSTHYGYT
TRBV12-5,14,TRBJ2-1,ASGLVEREEGNEQF
TRBV18,11,TRBJ1-5,ASSPGKGQPQH
TRBV28,10,TRBJ2-7,ASSLREYEQY
TRBV7-9,13,TRBJ1-1,ASSLAGSGNTEAF
TRBV19,13,TRBJ1-5,ASTWTGGGGQPQH
TRBV9,15,TRBJ2-1,ASSAHPGGVVYNEQF
TRBV28,13,TRBJ2-7,ASSRQPRAPYEQY
TRBV6-2/TRBV6-3,12,TRBJ1-2,ASRPGLFPYGYT